What follows is one TCR beta chain and its context. The clone's antigen remains unknown. It has no much larger one-base neighbor in the sample; base qualities were not kept. These data belong to a study of shared clonotypes between healthy human individuals (dated by TCRdb to 2019 to 2021). With respect to the entire study: The cohort included three men and a couple of women between 18 and 49 years of age. To estimate repertoire size and how much clonotypes are shared between individuals, the study performed deep sequencing of blood TCR repertoires from roughly five healthy adults. For each donor, CD4 naive and CD4 memory were each run on three plates, CD8 naive on two plates, and CD8 memory on one plate. To increase sequencing depth and limit assay-specific biases, different laboratories used diverse techniques to prepare libraries and sequence TCR repertoires. Each donor's leukapheresis produced roughly between about 0.85 and 10 billion PBMCs. Study-wide findings and limitations: Larger estimated clonotype richness was generally found for naive subsets than for memory subsets. Because the study included a small number of donors, the genetic and exposure-history diversity represented was limited. Roughly 5.2% of naive CD4, 3% to 4% of naive CD8, around 2.3% of memory CD4, and 0.35% to 0.4% of memory CD8 clonotypes were shared across several donors. Pairwise subsampling led to the expectation that sequencing depth would affect the degree of clonotype sharing among donors. Rarefaction of sorted-subset datasets indicated incomplete sequencing despite the large sequencing depth. Higher generation probabilities were observed for clonotypes shared by all four sorted-subset donors than for non-shared clonotypes. Sampling was limited to blood, and TCR repertoires in tissue likely differ from TCR repertoires in blood.

CD8 naive samples were CD45RO-negative cells positively selected for CCR7, giving a CD45RA+CCR7+ population that excluded TemRA cells. Healthy HIV-negative adults with no recently reported acute infections or vaccinations were included as donors. Only Caucasian adults living in Nashville, Tennessee, USA were represented among the donors. Blood was obtained by leukapheresis, after which PBMCs were separated by Ficoll-Histopaque density gradient centrifugation and cryopreserved in liquid nitrogen vapor phase. Analytical flow cytometry was used to check the purity and quantity of every magnetically sorted T cell population. From each sorted fraction, genomic DNA was isolated and quantified by UV absorbance on a Nanodrop 2000c. Trimming takes 3 bases from V and 6 bases from J, and the germline ends sit 13 bases apart. Counted from cysteine to phenylalanine, this CDR3 has 14 amino acids. Of the read, only the CDR3 DNA is kept; its 42 bases are in frame from base 1. CDR1 and CDR2, per the germline V gene, are SGDLS and YYNGEE.

Using the deep immunoSEQ assay, TCR CDR3 regions were amplified from genomic DNA by multiplex PCR. Extracted genomic DNA from each cell subset was distributed evenly across all wells of several immunoSEQ 96-well plates, and each plate was treated as a replicate. For sorted subsets, about 200 ng genomic DNA, equal to tens of thousands of T cell genomes, was loaded into each replicate PCR. Purified libraries were measured with a Qubit 3.0 fluorometer, size-checked on a Bioanalyzer 2100, and measured again with the KAPA Library Quantification kit. Each immunoSEQ 96-well plate was sequenced on its own single-read 150-cycle Illumina NextSeq 550 flow cell. The paper's data handling went like this. The immunoSEQ output contained only junctional sequences without quality scores, so filtering could not match that applied to full-length reads. Sequences were annotated with PyIR, a Python wrapper for IgBLAST v1.9, using IMGT germline references to assign V/J genes and CDR3. Reads were removed for weak V/J assignments (E-value above 1e-6), missing CDR3, stop codons, out-of-frame junctions, or ambiguous translated residues. V3J clonotypes were defined as sequences sharing an identical inferred V gene, J gene, and CDR3 amino acid sequence. Percentage overlap between repertoires was calculated by dividing the number of shared unique clonotypes by the size of the smaller repertoire. RTK rarefaction, the Chao1 estimator, and Recon v2.1 estimates of unobserved clonotypes were used to assess repertoire richness. Generation probabilities were computed with OLGA for all TCRbeta clonotypes obtained by the gDNA method from four donors. TCRdb holds this immuneACCESS table with in-frame rearrangements only. Some clones are missing; in checked studies, unresolved V genes explain under half, and the rest has no known cause. V and J calls and clone size are copied from that table; D and trimming were computed from the DNA. The sample data list about 2 million clones, and about 95% of these were observed just once. The ten largest clones capture more than 0.9% of the sample.

Here the chain combines TRBV9 and TRBJ2-1; the D gene is possibly TRBD2, with 5 bases matching. The clonotype comes from a man between 18 and 35 years old in good health. The sequenced material came from naive CD8+ T cells sorted from blood. In light of the paper, this sample's cell subset or site label describes: CD45RA+CCR7+. The CDR3 reads CASSASSGGNEQFF. Here is the DNA: TGTGCCAGCAGCGCCTCTAGTGGAGGCAATGAGCAGTTCTTC. Where the CDR3 stops, the reference TRBV9 and TRBJ2-1 genes take over; the full variable domain is DSGVTQTPKHLITATGQRVTLRCSPRSGDLSVYWYQQSLDQGLQFLIQYYNGEERAKGNILERFSAQQFPDLHSELNLSSLELGDSALYFCASSASSGGNEQFFGPGTRLTVL.